The 15 T cell receptor beta chains below all came from one sample that was sequenced in a study of blood T cell repertoires in COVID-19. Data came from immunoSEQ multiplex PCR; TCRdb stores just in-frame clones and leaves some out. The data hold tens of thousands of clones, with about 86% observed a single time. The sample consisted of peripheral blood. Every receptor here comes from an elderly woman with active or convalescent COVID-19.

The rearrangement uses TRBV6-2 or TRBV6-3 and TRBJ2-7, with no clear D. V was trimmed by 2 bases and J by 4 bases, leaving 6 bases between them. The V gene's germline CDR1 is MNHEY and CDR2 SVGEGT. This CDR3 has 12 residues. CDR3 bases: TGTGCCAGCAGTTACGCGCCTTACGAGCAGTACTTC. Protein product: CASSYAPYEQYF.

The chain is built from TRBV6-5 and TRBJ1-6; the D gene is possibly TRBD1 (5 bases). The CDR3 length is 15 residues. The germline V gene encodes CDR1 MNHEY and CDR2 SVGAGI. The V end was cut by 2 bases, the J end by 5 bases, with 10 bases between. CDR3 DNA sequence: TGTGCCAGCAGTTACAGCCGGGGGGATAATTCACCCCTCCACTTT. Translating gives CASSYSRGDNSPLHF.

The chain recombines TRBV7-8 with TRBJ1-3; no clear D gene. The CDR3 totals 14 residues. CDR1 is SGHVS and CDR2 is FQNEAQ in the germline V gene. V gave up 2 bases and J gave up 6 bases, with 11 bases separating them. The chain's CDR3 is CASSLRAGLNTIYF. In DNA, the CDR3 is TGTGCCAGCAGCTTACGCGCAGGCCTAAACACCATATATTTT.

In this sample, this clone turned up once. The V call is TRBV5-4, the J call TRBJ2-5; 7 nucleotides agree with TRBD2. The CDR3 loop spans 17 amino acids. Germline trimming cut 4 bases from V and 2 bases from J; bases unmatched to any gene: 14. Germline CDR1 is SGHNT and CDR2 is YYREEE (reference sequence). CDR3 in amino acids: CASSAPPSGLLQETQYF. For the CDR3, the DNA is TGTGCCAGCAGCGCCCCTCCTAGCGGACTCCTTCAAGAGACCCAGTACTTC.

This rearrangement joins TRBV7-7 to TRBJ2-1; TRBD2 aligns across 9 bases. CDR1 is SSHAT and CDR2 is FNYEAQ in the germline V gene (reference sequence). The CDR3 has 13 residues. The CDR3 DNA reads as TGTGCTAGCGGGCTAGCGGGGAACAATGAGCAGTTCTTC. It specifies CASGLAGNNEQFF.

This chain links TRBV2 with TRBJ2-5; D is possibly TRBD2 (5 bases). The CDR3 runs 12 residues. V was clipped by 3 bases and J by 7 bases, with 9 bases between them. Germline CDR1 and CDR2: SNHLY and FYNNEI. The CDR3 sequence is CASSEHAGTQYF. The CDR3, as DNA: TGTGCCAGCAGTGAGCATGCGGGGACCCAGTACTTC.

The chain couples TRBV27 to TRBJ1-5; possible D gene TRBD1, 6 bases. Looked up from germline, CDR1 is MNHEY and CDR2 is SMNVEV (reference sequence). Trimming left V 0 bases short and J 4 bases short, with 10 bases between. This CDR3 spans 15 amino acids. As DNA, the CDR3 is TGTGCCAGCAGTTTATCCCCCCAGGGGAATCAGCCCCAGCATTTT. Protein: CASSLSPQGNQPQHF.

The chain carries TRBV6-2 or TRBV6-3 and TRBJ1-6; D uncertain. Trimming left V 2 bases short and J 10 bases short, with 9 bases between. Germline-derived CDR1 and CDR2 are MNHEY and SVGEGT. The CDR3 spans 13 residues. The CDR3: CASSYGLGSPLHF. The CDR3 coding sequence is TGTGCCAGCAGTTACGGACTGGGATCACCCCTCCACTTT.

The genes are TRBV4-2 and TRBJ1-5; D gene ambiguous. Germline V gives CDR1 LGHNA, CDR2 YNFKEQ. With 3 bases removed from V and 6 bases from J, the gap between germline ends came to 15 bases. This CDR3 is 15 amino acids long. The CDR3 DNA is TGTGCCAGCAGCCAGGCGACATCGACAAGTCAGCCCCAGCATTTT. The encoded protein is CASSQATSTSQPQHF.

This sequence joins TRBV4-3 and TRBJ2-4, with 8 positions matching TRBD2. The germline CDR1 and CDR2 sequences are LGHNA and YSLEER. This CDR3 contains 16 residues. After removal of 0 bases from V and 8 bases from J, the junction contained 9 bases not matched to a gene. The CDR3 sequence: CASSQEGAAGGYIQYF. In nucleotides, the CDR3 is TGCGCCAGCAGCCAAGAGGGGGCGGCGGGGGGTTACATTCAGTACTTC.

The gene calls are TRBV15 and TRBJ2-1; TRBD1 matches at 12 bases. Germline-derived CDR1 and CDR2 are LNHNV and YYDKDF (reference sequence). This CDR3 region has 16 residues. V lost 2 bases and J lost 9; bases outside the gene matches: 8. The CDR3 DNA sequence: TGTGCCACCAGCAGATTGGGACAGGGGGCGGGCCTTGAGCAGTTCTTC. This gives the protein CATSRLGQGAGLEQFF.

J is TRBJ2-3 and V is TRBV4-3; a possible D gene is TRBD2 (6 bases). This CDR3 has 15 residues. Germline-derived CDR1 and CDR2 are LGHNA and YSLEER. Trimming removed 1 base from V and 4 bases from J, with 12 bases in between. The CDR3 DNA reads TGCGCCAGCAGCCAAGGAGGGACGGGGGCAGATACGCAGTATTTT. Residues: CASSQGGTGADTQYF.

J is TRBJ1-1 and V is TRBV10-2; 9 positions match TRBD1. From germline, CDR1 is WSHSY and CDR2 SAAADI. V trimming: 6 bases; J trimming: 7 bases; junction bases outside the gene matches: 9. This CDR3 is 14 amino acids long. CDR3 nucleotides: TGCGCCAGCAGCGAAACAGGGGGCACCCATGAAGCTTTCTTT. It specifies CASSETGGTHEAFF.

Here the CDR3 DNA reads TGTGCCAGCTCACCTCCAAACGAAGGGGCCCAGGGGCCCCAGCATTTT. Amino acids: CASSPPNEGAQGPQHF. This chain joins TRBV18 and TRBJ1-5; TRBD1 might be the D (5 bases). Germline CDR1 reads KGHSH; CDR2 reads LQKENI. V lost 3 bases and J 9 bases, leaving 21 bases between the germline ends. The CDR3 sequence is 16 residues long.

The chain joins TRBV5-4 to TRBJ2-2; 9 bases are a match to TRBD1. The V gene end was trimmed by 4 bases and the J gene end by 1 base; junction bases not matched to a gene: 5. The CDR3 consists of 16 residues. Germline loops: CDR1 SGHNT, CDR2 YYREEE (reference sequence). The CDR3 coding sequence is TGTGCCAGCAGCCCCCCGGGACAGGGGAACACCGGGGAGCTGTTTTTT. Protein product: CASSPPGQGNTGELFF.